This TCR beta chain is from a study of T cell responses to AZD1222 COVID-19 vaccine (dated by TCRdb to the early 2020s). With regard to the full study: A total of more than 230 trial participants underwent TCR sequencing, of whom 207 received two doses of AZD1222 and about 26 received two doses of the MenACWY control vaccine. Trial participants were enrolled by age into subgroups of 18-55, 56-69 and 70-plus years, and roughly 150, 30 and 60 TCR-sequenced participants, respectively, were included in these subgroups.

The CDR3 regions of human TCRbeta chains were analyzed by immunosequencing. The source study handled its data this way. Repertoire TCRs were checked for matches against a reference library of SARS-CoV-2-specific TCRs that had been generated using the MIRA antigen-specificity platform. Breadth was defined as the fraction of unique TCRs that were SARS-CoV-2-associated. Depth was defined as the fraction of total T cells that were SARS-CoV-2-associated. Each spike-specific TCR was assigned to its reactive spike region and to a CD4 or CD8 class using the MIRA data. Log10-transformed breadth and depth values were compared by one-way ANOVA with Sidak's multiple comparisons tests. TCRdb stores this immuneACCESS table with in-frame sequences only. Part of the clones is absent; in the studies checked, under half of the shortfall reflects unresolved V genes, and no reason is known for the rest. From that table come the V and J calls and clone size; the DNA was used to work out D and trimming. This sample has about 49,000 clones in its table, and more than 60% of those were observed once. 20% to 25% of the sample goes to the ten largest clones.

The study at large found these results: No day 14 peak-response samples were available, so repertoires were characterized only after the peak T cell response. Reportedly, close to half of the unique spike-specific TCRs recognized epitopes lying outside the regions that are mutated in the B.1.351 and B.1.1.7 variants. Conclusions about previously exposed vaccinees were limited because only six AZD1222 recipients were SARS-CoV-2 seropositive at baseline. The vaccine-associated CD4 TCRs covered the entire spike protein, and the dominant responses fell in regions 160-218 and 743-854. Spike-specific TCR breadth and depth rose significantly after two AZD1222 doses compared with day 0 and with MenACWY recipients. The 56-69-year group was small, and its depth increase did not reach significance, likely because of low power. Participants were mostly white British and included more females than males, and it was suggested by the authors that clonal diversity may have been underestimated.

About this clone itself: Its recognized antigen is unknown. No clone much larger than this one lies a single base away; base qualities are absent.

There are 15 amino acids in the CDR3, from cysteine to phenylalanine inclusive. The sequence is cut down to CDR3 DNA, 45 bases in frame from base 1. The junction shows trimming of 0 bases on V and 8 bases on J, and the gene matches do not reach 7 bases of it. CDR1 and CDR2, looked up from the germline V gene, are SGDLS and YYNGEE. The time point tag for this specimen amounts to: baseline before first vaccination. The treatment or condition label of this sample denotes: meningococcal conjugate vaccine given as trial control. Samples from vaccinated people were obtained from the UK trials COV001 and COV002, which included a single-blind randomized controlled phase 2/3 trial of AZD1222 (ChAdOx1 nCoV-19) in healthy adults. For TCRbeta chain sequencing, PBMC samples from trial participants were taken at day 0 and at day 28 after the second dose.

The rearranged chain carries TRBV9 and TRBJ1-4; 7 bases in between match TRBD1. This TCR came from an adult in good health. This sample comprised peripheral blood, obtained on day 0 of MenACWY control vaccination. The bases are TGTGCCAGCAGCGTAGTGGTAGGGGGCCAGGAAAAACTGTTTTTT. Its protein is CASSVVVGGQEKLFF.